This TCR beta chain was captured by sequencing in a study of CD8 T cells in Susac syndrome. RNA in amounts of about 0.45 to 1 ug was reverse transcribed with random hexamers. An immunoSEQ multiplex PCR generated amplified TCR beta CDR3 products spanning 54 Vbeta and 13 Jbeta. MiXCR, run by TCRdb on the immunoSEQ multiplex PCR reads, gives a single entry per CDR3 protein. The sample consists of over 200,000 distinct CDR3 sequences, around 93% of them appearing once. Germline CDR1 and CDR2: SGHDT and YYEEEE. The CDR3 runs to 18 residues. V dropped 4 bases and J dropped 4; count of bases not matched to a gene: 13. The multiple sclerosis controls, all treatment-naive patients, had relapsing-remitting disease that was stable or active. Negative isolation was used for CD8+ and CD4+ T cells and FACS enrichment for TEMRA cells.

This clonotype was obtained from a human donor with multiple sclerosis. Sequenced sample: CD4+ T cells from PBMCs. The chain employs TRBV5-6 and TRBJ2-1; 11 bases align to TRBD2. Here the CDR3 DNA reads TGTGCCAGCAGCGCTCCGGGACTAGCGGACTATTTATACAATGAGCAGTTCTTC. This translates into CASSAPGLADYLYNEQFF.